This record covers a single TCR beta chain. Its antigen is as yet unknown. This entry is derived from a study of chemoradiotherapy in HPV16-positive cancers. Looking at the study overall: Functional T-cell assays on two HPV16-positive patients' cells defined candidate HPV-specific clones and common TCR motifs. Study-level results: Non-HPV-specific T cells did not expand in tumors during treatment, whereas candidate HPV-specific clones and E7-related motifs did. In HPV16-positive patients, HPV-responsive T-cell expansion tracked better recurrence-free survival. HPV-specific T cells were functionally defined from only a couple of HPV16-positive patients.

This CDR3 spans 11 amino acids. Trimming took 7 bases from V and 8 from J, leaving 9 bases between them. CDR1 and CDR2 from the germline V gene are SNHLY and FYNNEI. Profiling relied on immunoSEQ multiplex PCR, and the TCRdb table lists in-frame clones only, not all of them. The sample records 25,000 to 30,000 clones, nearly 95% being singletons. The specimen was blood, collected from a patient who underwent chemoradiotherapy. The J gene is TRBJ2-1, the V gene TRBV2; weak D call: TRBD2 (5 bases). This TCR derives from a human donor with HPV-associated anogenital cancer. CDR3 loop: CASTAGHEQFF. DNA of the CDR3: TGTGCCAGCACGGCGGGCCATGAGCAGTTCTTC.